This TCR beta chain was recovered during a study of cytomegalovirus exposure and HLA in healthy donors. Study details: The Caucasian-associated ancestry cluster held under 90% of 398 genotyped donors. Study-level findings and limits: Productive rates of about 87% or about 30% were seen for most TCR beta V segments in an earlier analysis. The study designated about 180 TCR beta chains cytomegalovirus-associated.

About this clone itself: Its antigen is as yet unknown. At one boundary the junction diverges from the germline segment, which might be a read error.

The PCR was carried out with 60 Vbeta primers and 13 Jbeta primers. Sequencing used immunoSEQ multiplex PCR; TCRdb keeps in-frame clones, though not all of them. Of about 120,000 clones in the sample, roughly 82% were seen once. In germline, CDR1 is SGHDT, CDR2 YYEEEE. This CDR3 is 17 amino acids long. Regarding donors, all were healthy bone marrow donors. Sequencing used PBMCs. The chain combines TRBV5-6 with TRBJ2-7, with TRBD1 identical over 8 bases. This clonotype was obtained from a man aged 18 to 30 in good health and CMV-seropositive. The CDR3 nucleotides read TGTGCCAGCAGCCACCGCCGGACAGGGTCAATCTCCAACGAGCAGTACTTC. Residues: CASSHRRTGSISNEQYF.